This TCR beta chain emerged from a study of Graves' ophthalmopathy and Graves' hyperthyroidism. Turning to the study itself: Peripheral blood was gathered at first diagnosis, ahead of any treatment whatsoever. Findings and limits, study-wide: Ophthalmopathy and stable hyperthyroidism were discriminated by a 13-signature model, with over 85% sensitivity and approximately 77% specificity. Also, most clonotypes expanded in the thyroid above 0.001 frequency appeared in blood. The model flagged ophthalmopathy progression at more than 70% sensitivity and less than 75% specificity.

This clonotype was detected once. The antigen is not known. This CDR3 is missing its conserved last phenylalanine or tryptophan, likely due to a read error. TCR beta CDR3 amplification used RNA transcripts. HTBI-primed RT-PCR formed the first round, and a multiplex PCR formed the second. MiXCR, applied by TCRdb to the multiplex PCR reads, yields one record per CDR3 protein. The repertoire holds around 660,000 distinct CDR3 sequences, approximately 39% seen once, with about 3.3% in the top ten. The germline V and J ends were trimmed by 0 bases and 6 bases, with 11 bases remaining between them. The CDR3 loop spans 15 amino acids. Germline V gene lookup returns CDR1 SGHTA and CDR2 FQGTGA.

This receptor was obtained from an adult man with Graves' ophthalmopathy. The sequencing sample was made of peripheral blood. This rearrangement joins TRBV7-3 to TRBJ2-2; tentative D call: TRBD2 (5 bases). CDR3 sequence reads: CASSLTGSSPGELFS. The CDR3 DNA follows: TGTGCCAGCAGCTTAACGGGTTCTAGCCCCGGGGAGCTGTTTTCT.